This T cell receptor (beta chain) originates from a study of control samples from healthy donors and cancer patients (dated by TCRdb to about 2020). The trim is 2 bases for V and 5 bases for J, with a gap of 9 bases between the germline ends. The CDR3 numbers 13 residues from cysteine through phenylalanine. Of the read, only the CDR3 DNA is kept; its 39 bases are in frame from base 1. The germline V gene (reference sequence) provides CDR1 LGHDT and CDR2 YNNKEL. Library construction relied on the immunoSEQ multiplex PCR assay. In its TCRdb copy, this immuneACCESS table keeps in-frame sequences only and misses some clones. Where compared with another copy, unresolved V genes explain less than half of these, and the others have no known cause. This sample gives approximately 150,000 clones in total; 91% of them show up just once. Jointly, the top ten make up roughly 3.2% of the sample. Notes on this clone: Its cognate antigen has yet to be identified. Base-call qualities are not available, and no considerably larger clone is one nucleotide away.

The sequencing input was blood. The rearranged segments are TRBV3-1 (or the pseudogene TRBV3-2) and TRBJ1-1, with the D gene uncertain. The clonotype originates from a man aged 25-40 years in good health. CDR3 loop: CASSQTSATEAFF. The DNA sequence reads TGTGCCAGCAGCCAAACTTCCGCGACTGAAGCTTTCTTT.